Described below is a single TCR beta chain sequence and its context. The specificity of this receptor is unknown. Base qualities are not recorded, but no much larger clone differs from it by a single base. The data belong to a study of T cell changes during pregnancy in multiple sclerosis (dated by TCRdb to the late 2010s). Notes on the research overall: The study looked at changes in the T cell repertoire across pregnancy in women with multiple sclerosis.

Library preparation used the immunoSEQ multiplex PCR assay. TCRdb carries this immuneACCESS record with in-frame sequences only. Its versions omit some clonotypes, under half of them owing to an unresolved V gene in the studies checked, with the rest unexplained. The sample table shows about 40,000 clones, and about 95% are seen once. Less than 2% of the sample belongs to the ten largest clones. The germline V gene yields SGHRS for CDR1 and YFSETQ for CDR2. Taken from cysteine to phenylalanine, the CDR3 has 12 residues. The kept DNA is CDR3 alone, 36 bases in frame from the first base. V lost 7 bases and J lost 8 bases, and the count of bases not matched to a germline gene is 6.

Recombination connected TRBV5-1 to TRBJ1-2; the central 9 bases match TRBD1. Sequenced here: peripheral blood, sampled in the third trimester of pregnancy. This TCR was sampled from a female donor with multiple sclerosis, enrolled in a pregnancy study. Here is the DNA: TGCGCCAGCCGGACAGGGGAGGTGGGCTACACCTTC. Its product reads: CASRTGEVGYTF.